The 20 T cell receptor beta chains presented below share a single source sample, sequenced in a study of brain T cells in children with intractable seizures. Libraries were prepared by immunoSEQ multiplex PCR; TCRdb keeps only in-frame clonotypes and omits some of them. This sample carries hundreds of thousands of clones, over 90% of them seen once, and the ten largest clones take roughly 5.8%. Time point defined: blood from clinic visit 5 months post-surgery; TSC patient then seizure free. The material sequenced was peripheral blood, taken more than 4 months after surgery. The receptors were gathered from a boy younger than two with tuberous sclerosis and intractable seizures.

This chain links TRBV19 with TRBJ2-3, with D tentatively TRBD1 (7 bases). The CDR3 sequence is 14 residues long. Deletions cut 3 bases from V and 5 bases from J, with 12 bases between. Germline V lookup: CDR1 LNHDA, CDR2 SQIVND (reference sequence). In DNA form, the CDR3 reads TGTGCCAGTAGTATGGCAGGGGGAGGAGATACGCAGTATTTT. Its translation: CASSMAGGGDTQYF.

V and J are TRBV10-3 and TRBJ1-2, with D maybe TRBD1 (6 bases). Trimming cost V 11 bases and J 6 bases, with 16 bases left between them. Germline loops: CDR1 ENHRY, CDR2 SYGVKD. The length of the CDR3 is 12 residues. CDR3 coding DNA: TGTGCCGTCTCTTCCCCAGGGGATGGCTACACCTTC. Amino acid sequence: CAVSSPGDGYTF.

The CDR3 region is CASSLAAVNSNQPQHF. The CDR3 DNA follows: TGTGCCAGCAGCTTAGCTGCAGTGAACAGCAATCAGCCCCAGCATTTT. The chain combines TRBV7-8 with TRBJ1-5, with D hard to call. The V gene lost 0 bases and the J gene lost 1 base, with 10 bases spanning the gap. Germline loops: CDR1 SGHVS, CDR2 FQNEAQ. The CDR3 has 16 residues.

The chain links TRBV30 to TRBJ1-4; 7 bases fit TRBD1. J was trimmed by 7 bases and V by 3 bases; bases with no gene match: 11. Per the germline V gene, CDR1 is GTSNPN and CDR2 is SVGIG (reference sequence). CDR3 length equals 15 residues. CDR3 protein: CAWRTDGTAFEKLFF. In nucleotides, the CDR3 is TGTGCCTGGAGGACCGACGGGACAGCCTTTGAAAAACTGTTTTTT.

CDR3 DNA: TGCGCCAGCAGCTTGGATGGGGAGGAAACTGAAGCTTTCTTT. As protein: CASSLDGEETEAFF. The J gene is TRBJ1-1, the V gene TRBV5-1, with D hard to call. Germline lookup yields CDR1 SGHRS and CDR2 YFSETQ. The CDR3 sequence is 14 residues long. V lost 0 bases and J lost 5, with 11 bases in between.

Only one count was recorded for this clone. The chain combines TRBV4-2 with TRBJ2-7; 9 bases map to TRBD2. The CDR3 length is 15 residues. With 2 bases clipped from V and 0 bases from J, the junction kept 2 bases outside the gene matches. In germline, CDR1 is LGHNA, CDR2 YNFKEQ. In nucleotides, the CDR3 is TGTGCCAGCAGCCAATTTAGCGGGGGCTCCTACGAGCAGTACTTC. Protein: CASSQFSGGSYEQYF.

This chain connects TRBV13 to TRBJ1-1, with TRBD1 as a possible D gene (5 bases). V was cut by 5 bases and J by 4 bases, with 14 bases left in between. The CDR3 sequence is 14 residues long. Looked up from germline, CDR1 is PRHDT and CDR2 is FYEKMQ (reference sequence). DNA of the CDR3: TGTGCCAGCAGCCTACACCAGGGAGGCACTGAAGCTTTCTTT. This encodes CASSLHQGGTEAFF.

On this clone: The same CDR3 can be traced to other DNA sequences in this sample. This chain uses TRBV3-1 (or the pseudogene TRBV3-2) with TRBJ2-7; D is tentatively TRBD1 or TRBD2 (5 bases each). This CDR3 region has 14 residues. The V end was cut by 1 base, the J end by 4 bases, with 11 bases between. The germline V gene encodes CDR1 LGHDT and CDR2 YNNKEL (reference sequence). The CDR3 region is CASSQAGTSYEQYF. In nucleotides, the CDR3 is TGTGCCAGCAGCCAAGCCGGGACGTCGTACGAGCAGTACTTC.

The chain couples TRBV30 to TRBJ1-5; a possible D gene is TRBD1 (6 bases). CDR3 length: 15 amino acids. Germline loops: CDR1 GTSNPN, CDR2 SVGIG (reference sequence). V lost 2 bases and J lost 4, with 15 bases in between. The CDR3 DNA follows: TGTGCCTGGAGTTCCCCTCGGACAGCTAATCAGCCCCAGCATTTT. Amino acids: CAWSSPRTANQPQHF.

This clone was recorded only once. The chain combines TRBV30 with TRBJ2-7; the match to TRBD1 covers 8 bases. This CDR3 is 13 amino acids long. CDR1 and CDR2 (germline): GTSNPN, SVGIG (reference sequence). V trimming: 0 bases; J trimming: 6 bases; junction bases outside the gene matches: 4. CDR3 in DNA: TGTGCCTGGAGTGTAAACAGGGGGGTCGAGCAGTACTTC. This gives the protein CAWSVNRGVEQYF.

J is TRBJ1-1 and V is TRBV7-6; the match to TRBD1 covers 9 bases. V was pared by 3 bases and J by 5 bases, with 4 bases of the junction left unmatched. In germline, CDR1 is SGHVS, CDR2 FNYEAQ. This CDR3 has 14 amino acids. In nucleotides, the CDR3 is TGTGCCAGCAGCTTGCCGGGACAGGGAACTGAAGCTTTCTTT. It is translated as CASSLPGQGTEAFF.

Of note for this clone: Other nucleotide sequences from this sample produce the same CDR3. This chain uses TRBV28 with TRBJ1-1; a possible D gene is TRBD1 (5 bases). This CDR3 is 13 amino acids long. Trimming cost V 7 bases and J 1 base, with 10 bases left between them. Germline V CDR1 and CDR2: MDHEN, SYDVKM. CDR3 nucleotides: TGTGCCAGCACCCAGACAGAGAACACTGAAGCTTTCTTT. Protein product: CASTQTENTEAFF.

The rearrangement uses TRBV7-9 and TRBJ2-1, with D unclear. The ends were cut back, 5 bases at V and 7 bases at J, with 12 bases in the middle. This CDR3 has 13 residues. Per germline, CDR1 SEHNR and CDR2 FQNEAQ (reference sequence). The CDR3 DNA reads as TGTGCCAGCAGCCCCGCCTGGGCGAATGAGCAGTTCTTC. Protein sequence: CASSPAWANEQFF.

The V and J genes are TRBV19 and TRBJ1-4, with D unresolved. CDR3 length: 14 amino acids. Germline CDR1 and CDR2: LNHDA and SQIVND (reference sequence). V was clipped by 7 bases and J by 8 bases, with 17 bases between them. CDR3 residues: CASKSREGGEKLFF. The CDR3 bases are TGTGCCAGTAAGAGTCGGGAGGGTGGCGAAAAACTGTTTTTT.

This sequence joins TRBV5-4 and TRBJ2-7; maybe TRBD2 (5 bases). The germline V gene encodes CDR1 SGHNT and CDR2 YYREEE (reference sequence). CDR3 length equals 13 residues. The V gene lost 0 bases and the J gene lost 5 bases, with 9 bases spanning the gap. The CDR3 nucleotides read TGTGCCAGCAGCTTGGGAGGGTATGACGAGCAGTACTTC. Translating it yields CASSLGGYDEQYF.

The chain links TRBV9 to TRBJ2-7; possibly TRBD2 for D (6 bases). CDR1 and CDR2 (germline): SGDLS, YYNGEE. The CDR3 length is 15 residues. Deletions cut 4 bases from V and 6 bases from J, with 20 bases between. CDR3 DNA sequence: TGTGCCAGCAGCTCAGAAGGGGACTCCACAGCCGAGCAGTACTTC. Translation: CASSSEGDSTAEQYF.

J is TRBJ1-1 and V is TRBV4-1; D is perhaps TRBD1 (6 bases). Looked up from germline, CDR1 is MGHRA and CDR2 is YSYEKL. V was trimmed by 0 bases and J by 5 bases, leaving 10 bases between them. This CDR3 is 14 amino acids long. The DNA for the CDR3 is TGCGCCAGCAGCCAAGAAAGGACAGAAACTGAAGCTTTCTTT. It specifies CASSQERTETEAFF.

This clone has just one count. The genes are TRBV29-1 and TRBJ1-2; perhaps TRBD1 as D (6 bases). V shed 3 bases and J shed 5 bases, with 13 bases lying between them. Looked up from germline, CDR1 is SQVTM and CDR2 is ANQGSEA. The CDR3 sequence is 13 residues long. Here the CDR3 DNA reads TGCAGCGTTGAGGAGGGGGATCGATATGGCTACACCTTC. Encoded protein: CSVEEGDRYGYTF.

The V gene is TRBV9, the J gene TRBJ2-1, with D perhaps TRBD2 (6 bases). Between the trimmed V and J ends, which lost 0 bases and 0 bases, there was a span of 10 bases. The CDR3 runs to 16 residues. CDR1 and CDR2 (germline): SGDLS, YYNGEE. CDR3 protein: CASSVGGSGSYNEQFF. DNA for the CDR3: TGTGCCAGCAGCGTAGGGGGTAGCGGCTCCTACAATGAGCAGTTCTTC.

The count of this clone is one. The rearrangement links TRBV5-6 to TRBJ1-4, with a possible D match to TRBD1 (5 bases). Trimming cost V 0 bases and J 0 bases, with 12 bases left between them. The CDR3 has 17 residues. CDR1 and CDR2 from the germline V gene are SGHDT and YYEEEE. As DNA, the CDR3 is TGTGCCAGCAGCTTGGGGCGGGGCCGCCCAACTAATGAAAAACTGTTTTTT. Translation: CASSLGRGRPTNEKLFF.